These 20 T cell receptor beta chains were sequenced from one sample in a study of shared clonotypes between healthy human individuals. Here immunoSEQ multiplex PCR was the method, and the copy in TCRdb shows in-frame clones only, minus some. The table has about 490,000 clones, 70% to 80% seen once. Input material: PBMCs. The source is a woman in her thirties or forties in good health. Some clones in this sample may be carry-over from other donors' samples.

This CDR3 is CASSVGRNQPQHF. The CDR3 region has the DNA TGTGCCAGCAGTGTAGGCAGAAATCAGCCCCAGCATTTT. The gene calls are TRBV2 and TRBJ1-5; the D is unclear. Germline assignment: CDR1 SNHLY and CDR2 FYNNEI. The V end lost 4 bases, the J end lost 4 bases, and 8 bases lay between the germline ends. The CDR3 is 13 amino acids. Looking up the rest from reference TRBV2 and TRBJ1-5 gives the full variable domain: EPEVTQTPSHQVTQMGQEVILRCVPISNHLYFYWYRQILGQKVEFLVSFYNNEISEKSEIFDDQFSVERPDGSNFTLKIRSTKLEDSAMYFCASSVGRNQPQHFGDGTRLSIL.

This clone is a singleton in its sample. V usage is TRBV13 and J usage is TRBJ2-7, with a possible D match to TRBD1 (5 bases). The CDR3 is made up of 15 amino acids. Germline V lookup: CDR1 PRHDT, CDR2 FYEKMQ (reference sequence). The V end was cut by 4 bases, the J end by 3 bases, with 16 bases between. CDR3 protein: CASSSRFRVGYEQYF. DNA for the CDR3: TGTGCCAGCAGCTCCCGATTCAGGGTAGGCTACGAGCAGTACTTC.

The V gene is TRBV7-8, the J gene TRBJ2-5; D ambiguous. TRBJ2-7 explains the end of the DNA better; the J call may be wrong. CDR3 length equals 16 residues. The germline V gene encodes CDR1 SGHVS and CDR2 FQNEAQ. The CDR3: CASSPRSRQELYEQYF. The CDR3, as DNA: TGTGCCAGCAGCCCAAGGTCGAGGCAAGAGCTCTACGAGCAGTACTTC.

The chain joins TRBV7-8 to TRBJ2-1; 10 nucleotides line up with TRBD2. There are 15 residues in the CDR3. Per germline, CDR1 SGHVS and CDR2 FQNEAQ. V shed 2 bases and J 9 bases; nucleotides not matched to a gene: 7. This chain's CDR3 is CASSLQAGGAGEQFF. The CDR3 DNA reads TGTGCCAGCAGCTTACAAGCGGGAGGGGCCGGTGAGCAGTTCTTC. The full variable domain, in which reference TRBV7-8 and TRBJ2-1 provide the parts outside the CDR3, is GAGVSQSPRYKVAKRGQDVALRCDPISGHVSLFWYQQALGQGPEFLTYFQNEAQLDKSGLPSDRFFAERPEGSVSTLKIQRTQQEDSAVYLCASSLQAGGAGEQFFGPGTRLTVL.

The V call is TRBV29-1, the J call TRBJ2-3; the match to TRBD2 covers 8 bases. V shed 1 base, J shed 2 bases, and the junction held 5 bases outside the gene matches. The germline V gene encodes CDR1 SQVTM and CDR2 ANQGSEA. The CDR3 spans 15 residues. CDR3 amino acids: CSVEGTSGSTDTQYF. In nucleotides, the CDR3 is TGCAGCGTTGAAGGTACTAGCGGATCCACAGATACGCAGTATTTT.

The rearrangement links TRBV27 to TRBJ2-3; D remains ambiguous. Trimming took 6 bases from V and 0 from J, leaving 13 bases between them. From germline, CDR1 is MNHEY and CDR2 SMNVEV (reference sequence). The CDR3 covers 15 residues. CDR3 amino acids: CASSQKGASTDTQYF. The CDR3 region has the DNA TGTGCCAGCAGCCAGAAGGGTGCGAGCACAGATACGCAGTATTTT.

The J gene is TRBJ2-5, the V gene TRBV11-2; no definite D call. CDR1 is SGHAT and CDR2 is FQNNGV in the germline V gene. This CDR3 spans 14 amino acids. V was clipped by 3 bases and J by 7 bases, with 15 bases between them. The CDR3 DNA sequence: TGTGCCAGCAGCTTGGTAGGCCCCCCCGGGACCCAGTACTTC. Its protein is CASSLVGPPGTQYF. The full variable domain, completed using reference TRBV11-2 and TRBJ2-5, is EAGVAQSPRYKIIEKRQSVAFWCNPISGHATLYWYQQILGQGPKLLIQFQNNGVVDDSQLPKDRFSAERLKGVDSTLKIQPAKLEDSAVYLCASSLVGPPGTQYFGPGTRLLVL.

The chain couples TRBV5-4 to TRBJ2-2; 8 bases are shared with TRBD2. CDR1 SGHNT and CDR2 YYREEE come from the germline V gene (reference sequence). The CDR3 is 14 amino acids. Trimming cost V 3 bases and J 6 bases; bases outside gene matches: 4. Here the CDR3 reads CASSSPGGSGELFF. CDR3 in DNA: TGTGCCAGCAGCTCGCCGGGGGGGTCCGGGGAGCTGTTTTTT.

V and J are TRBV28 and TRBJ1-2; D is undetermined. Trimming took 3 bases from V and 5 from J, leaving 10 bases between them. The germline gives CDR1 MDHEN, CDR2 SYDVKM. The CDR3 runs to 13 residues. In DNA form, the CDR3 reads TGTGCCAGCAGTTTCCGGCGATCGTATGGCTACACCTTC. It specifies CASSFRRSYGYTF.

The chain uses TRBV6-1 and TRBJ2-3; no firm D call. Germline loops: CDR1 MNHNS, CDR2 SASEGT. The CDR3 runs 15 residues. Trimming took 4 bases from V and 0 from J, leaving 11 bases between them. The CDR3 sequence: CASSVSETSTDTQYF. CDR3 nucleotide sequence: TGTGCCAGCAGTGTAAGCGAAACTAGCACAGATACGCAGTATTTT.

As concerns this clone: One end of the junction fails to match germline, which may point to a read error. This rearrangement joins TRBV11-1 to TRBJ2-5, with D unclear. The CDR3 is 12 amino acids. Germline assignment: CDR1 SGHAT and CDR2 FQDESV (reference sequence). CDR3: CASSSYQETQYF. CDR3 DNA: TGTGCCAGCAGTTCCTACCAGGAGACCCAGTACTTC.

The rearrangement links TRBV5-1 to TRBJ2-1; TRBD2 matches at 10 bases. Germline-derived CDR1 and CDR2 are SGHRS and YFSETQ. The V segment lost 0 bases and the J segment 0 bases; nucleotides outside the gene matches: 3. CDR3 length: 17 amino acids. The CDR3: CASSLGTSGNSYNEQFF. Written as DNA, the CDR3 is TGCGCCAGCAGCTTGGGGACTAGCGGAAACTCCTACAATGAGCAGTTCTTC. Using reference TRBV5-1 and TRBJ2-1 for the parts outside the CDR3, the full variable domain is KAGVTQTPRYLIKTRGQQVTLSCSPISGHRSVSWYQQTPGQGLQFLFEYFSETQRNKGNFPGRFSGRQFSNSRSEMNVSTLELGDSALYLCASSLGTSGNSYNEQFFGPGTRLTVL.

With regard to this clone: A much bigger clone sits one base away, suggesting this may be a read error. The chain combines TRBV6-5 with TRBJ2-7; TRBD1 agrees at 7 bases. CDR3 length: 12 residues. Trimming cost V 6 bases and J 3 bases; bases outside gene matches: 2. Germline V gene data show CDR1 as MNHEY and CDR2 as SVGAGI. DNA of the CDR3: TGTGCCAGCAGGGACAGGTACTACGAGCAGTACTTC. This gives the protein CASRDRYYEQYF.

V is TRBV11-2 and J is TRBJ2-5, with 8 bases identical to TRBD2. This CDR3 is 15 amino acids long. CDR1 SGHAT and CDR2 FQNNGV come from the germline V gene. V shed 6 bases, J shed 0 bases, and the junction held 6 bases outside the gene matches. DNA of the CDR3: TGTGCCAGCAGACGGACTAGCCTTAACCAAGAGACCCAGTACTTC. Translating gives CASRRTSLNQETQYF.

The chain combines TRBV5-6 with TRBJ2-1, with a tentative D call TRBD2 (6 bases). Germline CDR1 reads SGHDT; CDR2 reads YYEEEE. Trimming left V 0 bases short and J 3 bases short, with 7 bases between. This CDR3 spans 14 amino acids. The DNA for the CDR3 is TGTGCCAGCAGCTTGGCGACTAGCTACAATGAGCAGTTCTTC. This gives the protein CASSLATSYNEQFF.

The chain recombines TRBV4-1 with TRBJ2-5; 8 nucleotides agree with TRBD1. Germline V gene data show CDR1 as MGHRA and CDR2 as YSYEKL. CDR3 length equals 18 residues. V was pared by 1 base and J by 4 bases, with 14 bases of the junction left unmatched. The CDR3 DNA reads TGCGCCAGCAGCCAAGCGTTTCGGACAGGGTATAGGTTAGAGACCCAGTACTTC. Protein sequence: CASSQAFRTGYRLETQYF.

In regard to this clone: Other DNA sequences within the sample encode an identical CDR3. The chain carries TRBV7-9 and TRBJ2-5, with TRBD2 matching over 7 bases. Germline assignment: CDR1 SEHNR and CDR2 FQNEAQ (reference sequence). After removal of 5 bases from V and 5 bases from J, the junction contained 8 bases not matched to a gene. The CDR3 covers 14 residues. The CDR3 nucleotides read TGTGCCAGCAGCCCCCGGGGAGGGTTGGAGACCCAGTACTTC. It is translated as CASSPRGGLETQYF.

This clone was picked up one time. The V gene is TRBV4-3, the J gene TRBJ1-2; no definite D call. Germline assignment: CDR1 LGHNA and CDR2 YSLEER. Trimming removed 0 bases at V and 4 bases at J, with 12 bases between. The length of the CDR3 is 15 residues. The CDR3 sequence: CASSQDLVGSYGYTF. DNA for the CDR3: TGCGCCAGCAGCCAAGATCTAGTAGGGAGCTATGGCTACACCTTC.

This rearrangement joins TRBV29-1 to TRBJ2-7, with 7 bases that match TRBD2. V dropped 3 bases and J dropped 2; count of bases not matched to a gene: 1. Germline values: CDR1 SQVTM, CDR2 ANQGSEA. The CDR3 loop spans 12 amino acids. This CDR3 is CSVEAGAYEQYF. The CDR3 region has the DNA TGCAGCGTTGAGGCGGGAGCCTACGAGCAGTACTTC.

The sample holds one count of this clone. The chain's CDR3 is CASSHYQHNEQFF. In nucleotides, the CDR3 is TGTGCCAGCAGCCATTATCAGCACAATGAGCAGTTCTTC. The rearrangement links TRBV7-9 to TRBJ2-1; D is undetermined. Trimming stripped 5 bases from V and 5 bases from J, with 10 bases between. The CDR3 totals 13 residues. In germline, CDR1 is SEHNR, CDR2 FQNEAQ (reference sequence).